Listed here are 24 T cell receptor beta chains from one sample, sequenced in a study of T cells in Graves' hyperthyroidism and ophthalmopathy. RNA transcripts served as the template for amplifying TCR beta CDR3 regions. TCR CDR3 underwent first-round RT-PCR with the HTBI primer set. TCRdb fed the multiplex PCR reads into MiXCR, producing one record per CDR3 protein. The table has roughly 380,000 distinct CDR3 sequences, around 13% seen once. Sequenced material: blood. These receptor sequences come from a woman in her sixties or seventies with Graves' hyperthyroidism.

The chain has TRBV20-1 and TRBJ2-1, with TRBD2 matching over 10 bases. Germline lookup yields CDR1 DFQATT and CDR2 SNEGSKA (reference sequence). V dropped 4 bases and J dropped 7; count of bases not matched to a gene: 4. The CDR3 runs to 13 residues. CDR3 residues: CSATSGRINEQFF. The CDR3 region has the DNA TGCAGTGCTACTAGCGGGAGAATAAATGAGCAGTTCTTC.

The chain employs TRBV25-1 and TRBJ2-5, with D possibly being TRBD2 (5 bases). This CDR3 spans 11 amino acids. In germline, CDR1 is MGHDK, CDR2 SYGVNS. V dropped 6 bases and J dropped 5 bases, with 7 bases sitting between them. The CDR3 spells CASRGAETQYF. The CDR3 DNA is TGTGCCAGCAGGGGAGCCGAGACCCAGTACTTC.

The V call is TRBV18, the J call TRBJ1-3; 9 bases are a match to TRBD1. This CDR3 region has 17 residues. V lost 3 bases to trimming and J lost 0 bases; unmatched junction nucleotides: 6. The germline V gene has CDR1 KGHSH and CDR2 LQKENI. Written as DNA, the CDR3 is TGTGCCAGCTCACCTACGGGACAGGGAAGCTCTGGAAACACCATATATTTT. Protein product: CASSPTGQGSSGNTIYF.

The gene calls are TRBV3-1 and TRBJ2-1, with TRBD2 as a possible D gene (5 bases). The germline V gene has CDR1 LGHDT and CDR2 YNNKEL (reference sequence). CDR3 size: 15 residues. V dropped 4 bases and J dropped 5 bases, with 15 bases sitting between them. The CDR3 reads CASSPLRGFHNEQFF. CDR3 nucleotides: TGTGCCAGCAGCCCGCTCCGGGGTTTCCACAATGAGCAGTTCTTC.

This clonotype was observed many times. The chain uses TRBV7-9 and TRBJ2-3; possibly TRBD1 for D (5 bases). The CDR3 extends over 16 amino acids. CDR1 is SEHNR and CDR2 is FQNEAQ in the germline V gene (reference sequence). Trimming cost V 1 base and J 5 bases, with 16 bases left between them. This CDR3 reads CASSLGLSGIIDTQYF. CDR3 DNA: TGTGCCAGCAGCTTAGGGTTATCAGGGATCATAGATACGCAGTATTTT.

This clonotype showed up just once. Compared with germline, one end of the junction differs, possibly owing to a read error. V is TRBV18 and J is TRBJ1-3; possible D gene TRBD1, 6 bases. This CDR3 has 15 amino acids. Germline CDR1 is KGHSH and CDR2 is LQKENI. In nucleotides, the CDR3 is TGTGCCAGCTCACCGGACAGACCCTCTGGAAACACCGTATATTTT. This codes for CASSPDRPSGNTVYF. Drawing the rest from reference TRBV18 and TRBJ1-3, the complete variable domain is NAGVMQNPRHLVRRRGQEARLRCSPMKGHSHVYWYRQLPEEGLKFMVYLQKENIIDESGMPKERFSAEFPKEGPSILRIQQVVRGDSAAYFCASSPDRPSGNTVYFGEGSWLTVV.

Ten or more counts support this clonotype. This sequence joins TRBV3-1 and TRBJ1-1; the D is unclear. V was trimmed by 4 bases and J by 4 bases, leaving 13 bases between them. Germline lookup yields CDR1 LGHDT and CDR2 YNNKEL (reference sequence). This CDR3 has 14 amino acids. CDR3 loop: CASSPSAGFTEAFF. Written as DNA, the CDR3 is TGTGCCAGCAGCCCCTCGGCGGGGTTCACTGAAGCTTTCTTT.

V gene TRBV4-2 combines with J gene TRBJ1-1; 7 nucleotides align to TRBD1. The junction had 9 bases not matched to a gene; V was cut back by 0 bases and J by 5 bases. Germline V CDR1 and CDR2: LGHNA, YNFKEQ. The CDR3 sequence is 16 residues long. The CDR3 sequence: CASSQDDRRGATEAFF. CDR3 bases: TGTGCCAGCAGCCAAGATGATCGCAGGGGGGCGACTGAAGCTTTCTTT.

This clonotype was recorded many times. The V call is TRBV6-5, the J call TRBJ2-7; D assignment may be TRBD1 or TRBD2 (5 bases each). This CDR3 region has 14 residues. Germline V gene sequence: CDR1 MNHEY, CDR2 SVGAGI. Between the trimmed V and J ends, which lost 2 bases and 4 bases, there was a span of 12 bases. The DNA for the CDR3 is TGTGCCAGCAGTTACCGGGGCTGGGCATACGAGCAGTACTTC. This gives the protein CASSYRGWAYEQYF.

This clonotype was observed many times. The chain uses TRBV3-1 and TRBJ2-1; the D gene is possibly TRBD2 (5 bases). The CDR3 consists of 15 residues. CDR1 and CDR2 from the germline V gene are LGHDT and YNNKEL (reference sequence). V gave up 1 base and J gave up 1 base, with 8 bases separating them. CDR3 amino acids: CASSQVRESYNEQFF. DNA for the CDR3: TGTGCCAGCAGCCAAGTGAGGGAGTCCTACAATGAGCAGTTCTTC.

Many counts were recorded for this clonotype. The chain links TRBV28 to TRBJ1-4; D call uncertain. Per the germline V gene, CDR1 is MDHEN and CDR2 is SYDVKM. The CDR3 is 15 amino acids. V was pared by 5 bases and J by 8 bases, with 18 bases between. CDR3: CASSPPVVTTEKLFF. In DNA, the CDR3 is TGTGCCAGCAGTCCCCCGGTTGTTACAACGGAAAAACTGTTTTTT.

This clonotype was detected ten times or more. The V and J genes are TRBV19 and TRBJ1-1; 7 nucleotides align to TRBD1. J was trimmed by 5 bases and V by 3 bases; bases with no gene match: 3. This CDR3 comprises 13 residues. CDR1 is LNHDA, CDR2 SQIVND, per germline (reference sequence). The CDR3 DNA reads as TGTGCCAGTAGTATGACAGGGCGGACTGAAGCTTTCTTT. As protein: CASSMTGRTEAFF.

This clonotype was seen more than once but under ten times. This chain joins TRBV10-3 and TRBJ1-5; D perhaps matches TRBD1 (6 bases). The CDR3 covers 15 residues. Germline V gene sequence: CDR1 ENHRY, CDR2 SYGVKD. Trimming cost V 6 bases and J 3 bases, with 15 bases left between them. CDR3 residues: CAIRAQGNDNQPQHF. Here the CDR3 DNA reads TGTGCCATCAGGGCCCAGGGGAATGACAATCAGCCCCAGCATTTT.

This clonotype was counted between two and nine times. The chain carries TRBV7-3 and TRBJ2-6, with 10 bases that match TRBD2. Germline V lookup: CDR1 SGHTA, CDR2 FQGTGA. Trimming removed 10 bases from V and 2 bases from J; junction bases left unmatched: 2. The length of the CDR3 is 14 residues. The CDR3 is CATSGRAGANVLTF. The CDR3, as DNA: TGTGCCACAAGCGGGAGGGCTGGGGCCAACGTCCTGACTTTC.

This chain uses TRBV6-4 with TRBJ2-3, with 7 bases lining up with TRBD2. The ends lost 3 bases at V and 3 bases at J; junction bases unmatched: 6. CDR1 is MRHNA and CDR2 is SNTAGT in the germline V gene. The CDR3 runs to 15 residues. The CDR3 nucleotides read TGTGCCAGCAGTGATTGGGCGGGAGAAACAGATACGCAGTATTTT. Translation gives CASSDWAGETDTQYF.

With regard to this clonotype: With a much larger clone just one base away, this may be a read error. The CDR3 carries no conserved terminal phenylalanine or tryptophan, so it likely arises from a read error. This CDR3 reads CASSEYMNTEAFL. The CDR3 DNA follows: TGTGCCAGCAGTGAATACATGAACACTGAAGCTTTCCTT. The chain employs TRBV6-1 and TRBJ1-1; D is ambiguous. Trimming took off 2 bases at V and 0 bases at J, with 4 bases between the two ends. The CDR3 is made up of 13 amino acids. Germline V gives CDR1 MNHNS, CDR2 SASEGT.

This clonotype was observed at least ten times. This chain uses TRBV5-8 with TRBJ1-5; D is undetermined. CDR1 SGHTS and CDR2 YDEGEE come from the germline V gene. V was cut by 3 bases and J by 6 bases, with 7 bases left in between. The CDR3 consists of 12 residues. This chain's CDR3 is CASSSRGQPQHF. CDR3 DNA sequence: TGTGCCAGCAGCTCACGGGGTCAGCCCCAGCATTTT.

This clonotype has a count of ten or more. V gene TRBV15 combines with J gene TRBJ2-3; D gene ambiguous. The length of the CDR3 is 17 residues. Germline loops: CDR1 LNHNV, CDR2 YYDKDF (reference sequence). Trimming left V 1 base short and J 0 bases short, with 14 bases between. CDR3 DNA sequence: TGTGCCACCAGCAGAGGGGCCACTACAAGGAGCACAGATACGCAGTATTTT. It yields the protein CATSRGATTRSTDTQYF.

This chain connects TRBV18 to TRBJ1-4; unclear D gene. The CDR3 totals 13 residues. V lost 2 bases, J lost 5 bases, and 6 bases lay in between. Germline lookup yields CDR1 KGHSH and CDR2 LQKENI. The CDR3 bases are TGTGCCAGCTCACCAAGCCGGAATGAAAAACTGTTTTTT. Its protein product is CASSPSRNEKLFF.

This clonotype was seen repeatedly, ten times or more. The chain is built from TRBV20-1 and TRBJ2-7, with D tentatively TRBD1 or TRBD2 (5 bases each). V shed 2 bases and J shed 1 base, with 15 bases lying between them. The germline CDR1 and CDR2 sequences are DFQATT and SNEGSKA (reference sequence). This CDR3 contains 15 residues. CDR3 in DNA: TGCAGTGCTAGATTTGGGGGAACTTGGTCCTACGAGCAGTACTTC. Encoded protein: CSARFGGTWSYEQYF.

The chain uses TRBV20-1 and TRBJ2-5; weak D call: TRBD1 (6 bases). V lost 5 bases, J lost 3 bases, and 7 bases lay in between. CDR1 and CDR2 from the germline V gene are DFQATT and SNEGSKA (reference sequence). The CDR3 length is 11 residues. CDR3 sequence reads: CSADRKETQYF. CDR3 in DNA: TGCAGTGCTGACAGGAAAGAGACCCAGTACTTC.

This clonotype was seen at least ten times. This chain connects TRBV7-2 to TRBJ2-3; 9 bases are shared with TRBD2. With 3 bases clipped from V and 2 bases from J, the junction kept 6 bases outside the gene matches. Germline values: CDR1 SGHTA, CDR2 FQGNSA. CDR3 length: 16 amino acids. Here the CDR3 reads CASSFAGLAITDTQYF. CDR3 sequence (DNA): TGTGCCAGCAGCTTCGCAGGACTAGCGATCACAGATACGCAGTATTTT.

This clonotype has ten or more counts. V usage is TRBV27 and J usage is TRBJ1-2; no firm D call. The ends were cut back, 3 bases at V and 0 bases at J, with 8 bases in the middle. In germline, CDR1 is MNHEY, CDR2 SMNVEV (reference sequence). The CDR3 totals 14 residues. In nucleotides, the CDR3 is TGTGCCAGCAGTTTTCGGCAAACTAACTATGGCTACACCTTC. Translating it yields CASSFRQTNYGYTF.

The chain carries TRBV2 and TRBJ2-2; 12 bases match TRBD1. Unmatched junction bases numbered 4, after V lost 8 bases and J lost 3 bases. There are 15 residues in the CDR3. CDR1 and CDR2 from the germline V gene are SNHLY and FYNNEI. The CDR3 nucleotides read TGTGCCAGCCGCCGGGACAGGGGGCACACCGGGGAGCTGTTTTTT. Translation: CASRRDRGHTGELFF. The entire variable domain, with the rest obtained from reference TRBV2 and TRBJ2-2, is as follows: EPEVTQTPSHQVTQMGQEVILRCVPISNHLYFYWYRQILGQKVEFLVSFYNNEISEKSEIFDDQFSVERPDGSNFTLKIRSTKLEDSAMYFCASRRDRGHTGELFFGEGSRLTVL.